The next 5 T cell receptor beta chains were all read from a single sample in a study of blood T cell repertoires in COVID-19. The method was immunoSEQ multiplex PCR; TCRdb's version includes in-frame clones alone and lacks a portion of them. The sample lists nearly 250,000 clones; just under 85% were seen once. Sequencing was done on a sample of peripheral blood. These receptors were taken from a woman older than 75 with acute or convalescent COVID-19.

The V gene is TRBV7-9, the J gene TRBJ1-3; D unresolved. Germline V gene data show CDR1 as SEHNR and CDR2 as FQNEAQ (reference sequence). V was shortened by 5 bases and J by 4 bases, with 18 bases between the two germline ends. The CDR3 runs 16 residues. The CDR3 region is CASSHSSGRGGNTIYF. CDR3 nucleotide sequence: TGTGCCAGCAGCCATTCCTCGGGGAGAGGAGGAAACACCATATATTTT.

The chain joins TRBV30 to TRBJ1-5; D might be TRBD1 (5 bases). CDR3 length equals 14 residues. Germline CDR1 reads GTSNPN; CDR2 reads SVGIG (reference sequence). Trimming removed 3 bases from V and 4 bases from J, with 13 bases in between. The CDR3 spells CAWRPGLSNQPQHF. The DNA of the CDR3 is TGTGCCTGGAGACCGGGACTTAGTAATCAGCCCCAGCATTTT.

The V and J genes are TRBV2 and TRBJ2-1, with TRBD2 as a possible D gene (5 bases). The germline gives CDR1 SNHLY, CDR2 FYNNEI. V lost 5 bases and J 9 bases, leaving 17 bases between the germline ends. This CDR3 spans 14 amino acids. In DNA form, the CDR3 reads TGTGCCAGCAGTCAGCGGTGGGGTTTCGGTGAGCAGTTCTTC. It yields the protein CASSQRWGFGEQFF.

The CDR3 DNA reads as TGTGCCATCAAGGCGGGGACGGCCTATGGCTACACCTTC. This gives the protein CAIKAGTAYGYTF. The rearrangement links TRBV10-3 to TRBJ1-2; D perhaps matches TRBD1 (5 bases). Germline loops: CDR1 ENHRY, CDR2 SYGVKD. This CDR3 has 13 residues. V dropped 7 bases and J dropped 4 bases, with 13 bases sitting between them.

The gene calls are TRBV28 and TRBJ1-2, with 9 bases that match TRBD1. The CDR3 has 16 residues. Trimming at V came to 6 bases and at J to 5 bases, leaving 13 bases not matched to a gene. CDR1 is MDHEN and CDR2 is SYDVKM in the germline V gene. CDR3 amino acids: CASSPWGQGRGYGYTF. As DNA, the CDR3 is TGTGCCAGCAGCCCGTGGGGACAGGGACGGGGGTATGGCTACACCTTC.